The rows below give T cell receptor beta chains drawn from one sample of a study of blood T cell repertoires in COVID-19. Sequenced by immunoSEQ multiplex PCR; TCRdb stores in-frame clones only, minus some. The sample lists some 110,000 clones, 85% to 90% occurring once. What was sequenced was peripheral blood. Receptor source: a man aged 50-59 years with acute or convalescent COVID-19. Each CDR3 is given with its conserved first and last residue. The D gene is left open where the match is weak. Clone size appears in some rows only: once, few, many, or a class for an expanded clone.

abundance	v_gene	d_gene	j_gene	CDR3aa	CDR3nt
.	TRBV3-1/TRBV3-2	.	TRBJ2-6	CASSQPPGSGANVLTF	TGTGCCAGCAGCCAACCTCCCGGCTCTGGGGCCAACGTCCTGACTTTC
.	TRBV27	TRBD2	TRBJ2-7	CASSQIAGVGEQYF	TGTGCCAGCAGTCAGATAGCGGGAGTGGGCGAGCAGTACTTC
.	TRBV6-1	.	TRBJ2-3	CASSEFQDIVSTDTQYF	TGTGCCAGCAGTGAATTTCAGGACATAGTTAGCACAGATACGCAGTATTTT
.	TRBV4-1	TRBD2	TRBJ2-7	CASSQVSSGGSYEQYF	TGCGCCAGCAGCCAAGTTAGTAGCGGGGGCTCCTACGAGCAGTACTTC
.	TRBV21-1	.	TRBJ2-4	CASRDSQAKNIQYF	TGTGCCAGCCGGGACAGCCAAGCCAAAAACATTCAGTACTTC
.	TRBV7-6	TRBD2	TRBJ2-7	CASSPVPTSFSSYEQYF	TGTGCCAGCAGCCCGGTTCCGACTAGCTTCAGCTCCTACGAGCAGTACTTC
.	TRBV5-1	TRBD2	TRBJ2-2	CASSLGLAGAGELFF	TGCGCCAGCAGCTTGGGGCTAGCGGGAGCCGGGGAGCTGTTTTTT
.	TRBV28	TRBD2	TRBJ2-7	CASSLSGSDREQYF	TGTGCCAGCAGTTTGAGCGGGAGTGATAGGGAGCAGTACTTC
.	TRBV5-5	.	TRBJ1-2	CASSLGYGGIYGYTF	TGTGCCAGCAGCTTGGGCTACGGGGGGATCTATGGCTACACCTTC
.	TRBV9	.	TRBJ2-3	CASSVASGTDTQYF	TGTGCCAGCAGCGTAGCTAGCGGCACAGATACGCAGTATTTT
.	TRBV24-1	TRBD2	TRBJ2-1	CATSDITSGSLNEQFF	TGTGCCACCAGTGACATCACTAGCGGGAGTTTAAATGAGCAGTTCTTC
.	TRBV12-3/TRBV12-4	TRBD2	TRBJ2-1	CASSEGLNKAQFF	TGTGCCAGCAGCGAGGGACTAAACAAGGCCCAGTTCTTC
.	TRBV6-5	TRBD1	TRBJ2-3	CASGAPRGQDTQYF	TGTGCCAGCGGCGCCCCCAGGGGGCAAGATACGCAGTATTTT
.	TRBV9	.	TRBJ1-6	CASSVDGRNNSPLHF	TGTGCCAGCAGCGTAGATGGCAGAAATAATTCACCCCTCCACTTT
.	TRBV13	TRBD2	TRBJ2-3	CASSSYSGTSTDTQYF	TGTGCCAGCAGCTCATATAGCGGGACTAGCACAGATACGCAGTATTTT
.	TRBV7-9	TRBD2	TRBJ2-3	CASSLGGSVDTQYF	TGTGCCAGCAGCTTGGGGGGGAGTGTGGATACGCAGTATTTT
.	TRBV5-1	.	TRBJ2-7	CASSRGVTYEQYF	TGCGCCAGCAGCAGAGGAGTAACCTACGAGCAGTACTTC
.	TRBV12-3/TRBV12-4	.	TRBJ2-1	CASSPTAQGQFF	TGTGCCAGCAGTCCGACAGCCCAAGGGCAGTTCTTC
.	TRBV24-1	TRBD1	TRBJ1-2	CATSDPDRGSGYTF	TGTGCCACCAGTGACCCAGACAGGGGTTCTGGCTACACCTTC
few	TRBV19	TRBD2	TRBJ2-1	CASSTGLAVDEQFF	TGTGCCAGTAGTACGGGACTAGCGGTGGATGAGCAGTTCTTC
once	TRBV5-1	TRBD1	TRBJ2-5	CASSLGVQGARETQYF	TGCGCCAGCAGCTTGGGCGTACAGGGGGCGCGAGAGACCCAGTACTTC
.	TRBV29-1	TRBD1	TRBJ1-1	CSVAGGQGARTEAFF	TGCAGCGTTGCCGGGGGACAGGGGGCGCGCACTGAAGCTTTCTTT
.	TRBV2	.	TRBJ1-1	CASILDRQNTEAFF	TGTGCCAGCATTCTTGACAGACAGAACACTGAAGCTTTCTTT
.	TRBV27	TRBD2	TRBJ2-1	CASSLSGGPNEQFF	TGTGCCAGCAGTTTATCGGGAGGGCCTAATGAGCAGTTCTTC
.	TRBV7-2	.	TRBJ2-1	CASSGPGLQFYNEQFF	TGTGCCAGCAGCGGACCGGGACTCCAATTCTACAATGAGCAGTTCTTC
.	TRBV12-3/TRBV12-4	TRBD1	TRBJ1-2	CASTRGTGNGYTF	TGTGCCAGCACTCGCGGGACAGGGAATGGCTACACCTTC
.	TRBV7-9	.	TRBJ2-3	CASSPTGETQYF	TGTGCCAGCAGCCCCACGGGAGAGACGCAGTATTTT
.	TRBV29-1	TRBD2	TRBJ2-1	CSTGLAGAYNEQFF	TGCAGCACTGGACTAGCGGGTGCCTACAATGAGCAGTTCTTC
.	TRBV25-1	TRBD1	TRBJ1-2	CASSDSDRAGYGYTF	TGTGCCAGCAGTGATTCGGACAGGGCGGGCTATGGCTACACCTTC
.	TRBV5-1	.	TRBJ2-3	CASSFGQKRDTQYF	TGCGCCAGCAGCTTCGGACAGAAGCGAGATACGCAGTATTTT
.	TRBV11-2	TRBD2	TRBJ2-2	CASSLAGGPVGELFF	TGTGCCAGCAGCTTAGCGGGAGGGCCTGTCGGGGAGCTGTTTTTT
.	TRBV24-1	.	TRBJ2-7	CATSDSYGGSYEQYF	TGTGCCACCAGTGATTCGTACGGCGGCTCCTACGAGCAGTACTTC
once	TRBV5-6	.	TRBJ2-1	CASSGQGGIEQFF	TGTGCCAGCAGCGGGCAGGGCGGAATAGAGCAGTTCTTC
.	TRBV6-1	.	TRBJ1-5	CASSEQGQTQPQHF	TGTGCCAGCAGTGAACAAGGACAGACGCAGCCCCAGCATTTT
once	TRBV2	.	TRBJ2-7	CASMTSYEQYF	TGTGCCAGCATGACAAGCTACGAGCAGTACTTC
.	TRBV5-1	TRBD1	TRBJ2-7	CASSFGWGQQYEQYF	TGCGCCAGCAGCTTCGGTTGGGGACAGCAATACGAGCAGTACTTC
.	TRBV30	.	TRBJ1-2	CAWSLSIRGEAYGYTF	TGTGCCTGGAGTCTTTCGATCAGGGGCGAGGCCTATGGCTACACCTTC
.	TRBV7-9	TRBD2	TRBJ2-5	CASSPSGGSETQYF	TGTGCCAGCAGCCCATCGGGGGGTTCAGAGACCCAGTACTTC
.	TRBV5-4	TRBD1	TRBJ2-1	CASSPFLGQAPTEQFF	TGTGCCAGCAGCCCCTTTTTGGGACAGGCTCCAACTGAGCAGTTCTTC
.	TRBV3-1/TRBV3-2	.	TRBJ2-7	CASSQTRNEQYF	TGTGCCAGCAGCCAAACGCGGAACGAGCAGTACTTC
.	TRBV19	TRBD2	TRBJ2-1	CASSEYGLAANNEQFF	TGTGCCAGTAGTGAATACGGACTAGCGGCAAACAATGAGCAGTTCTTC
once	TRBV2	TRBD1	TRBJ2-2	CASSEKGATGELFF	TGTGCCAGCAGTGAAAAGGGGGCCACCGGGGAGCTGTTTTTT
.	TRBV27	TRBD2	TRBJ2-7	CASSFYSGSYEQYF	TGTGCCAGCAGTTTTTATAGCGGGAGTTACGAGCAGTACTTC
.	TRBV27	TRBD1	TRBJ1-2	CASSPYRGRLDGYTF	TGTGCCAGCAGTCCCTACAGGGGGCGTCTTGATGGCTACACCTTC
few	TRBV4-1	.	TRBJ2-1	CASSLSASSYNEQFF	TGCGCCAGCAGCCTGAGCGCTAGCTCCTACAATGAGCAGTTCTTC
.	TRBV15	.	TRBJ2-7	CATSRVTRAGEQYF	TGTGCCACCAGCAGAGTGACCAGGGCGGGGGAGCAGTACTTC
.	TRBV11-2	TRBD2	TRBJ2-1	CASSRSGRGGNEQFF	TGTGCCAGCAGCCGTAGCGGGAGAGGAGGAAATGAGCAGTTCTTC
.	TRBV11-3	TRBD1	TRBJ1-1	CASSFPYRGGYTEAFF	TGTGCCAGCAGCTTCCCCTACAGGGGTGGGTACACTGAAGCTTTCTTT
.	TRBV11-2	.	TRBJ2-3	CASSPQSKGDTQYF	TGTGCCAGCAGCCCCCAGTCGAAGGGGGATACGCAGTATTTT
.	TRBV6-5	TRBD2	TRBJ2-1	CASSYSVAGASEQFF	TGTGCCAGCAGTTACTCAGTAGCGGGAGCTAGTGAGCAGTTCTTC
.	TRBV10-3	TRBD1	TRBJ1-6	CAISESRTGGVGSPLHF	TGTGCCATCAGTGAGTCACGGACAGGGGGCGTAGGATCACCCCTCCACTTT
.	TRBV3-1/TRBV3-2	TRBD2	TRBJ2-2	CASSQELAGKTGELFF	TGTGCCAGCAGCCAAGAACTAGCGGGAAAGACCGGGGAGCTGTTTTTT
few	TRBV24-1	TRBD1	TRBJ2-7	CATSDHSGTGSSYEQYF	TGTGCCACCAGTGATCACTCTGGGACAGGGAGCTCCTACGAGCAGTACTTC
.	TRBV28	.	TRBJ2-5	CASSLRGSRETQYF	TGTGCCAGCAGTTTAAGGGGCAGTAGGGAGACCCAGTACTTC